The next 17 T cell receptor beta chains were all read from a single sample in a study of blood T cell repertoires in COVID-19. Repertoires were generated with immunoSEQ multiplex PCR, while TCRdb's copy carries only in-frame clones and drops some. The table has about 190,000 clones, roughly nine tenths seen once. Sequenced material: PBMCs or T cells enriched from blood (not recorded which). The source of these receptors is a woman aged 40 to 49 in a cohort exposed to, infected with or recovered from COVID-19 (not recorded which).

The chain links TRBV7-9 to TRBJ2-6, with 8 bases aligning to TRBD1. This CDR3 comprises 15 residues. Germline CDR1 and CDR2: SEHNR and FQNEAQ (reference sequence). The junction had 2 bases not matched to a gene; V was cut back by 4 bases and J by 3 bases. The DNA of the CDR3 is TGTGCCAGCAGCTCCAGGGGGCTTGGGGCCAACGTCCTGACTTTC. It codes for CASSSRGLGANVLTF.

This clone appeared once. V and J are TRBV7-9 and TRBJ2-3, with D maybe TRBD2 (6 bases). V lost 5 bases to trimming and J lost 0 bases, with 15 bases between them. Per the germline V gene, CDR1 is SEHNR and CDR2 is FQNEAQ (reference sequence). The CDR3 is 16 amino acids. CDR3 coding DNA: TGTGCCAGCAGCCCTACGCCGGGACTTAGCACAGATACGCAGTATTTT. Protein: CASSPTPGLSTDTQYF.

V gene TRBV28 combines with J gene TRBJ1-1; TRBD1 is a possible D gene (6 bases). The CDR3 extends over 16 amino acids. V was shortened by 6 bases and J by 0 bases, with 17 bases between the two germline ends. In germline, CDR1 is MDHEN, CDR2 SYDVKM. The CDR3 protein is CASSLRTGRVNTEAFF. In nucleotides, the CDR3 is TGTGCCAGCAGCCTAAGAACAGGGCGTGTGAACACTGAAGCTTTCTTT.

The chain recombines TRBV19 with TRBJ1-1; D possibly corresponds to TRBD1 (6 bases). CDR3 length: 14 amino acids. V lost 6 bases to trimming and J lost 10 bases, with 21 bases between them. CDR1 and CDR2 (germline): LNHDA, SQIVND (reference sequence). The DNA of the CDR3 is TGTGCCAGTAGCAGGACCACAGGTGCCAGGGGAGCTTTCTTT. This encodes CASSRTTGARGAFF.

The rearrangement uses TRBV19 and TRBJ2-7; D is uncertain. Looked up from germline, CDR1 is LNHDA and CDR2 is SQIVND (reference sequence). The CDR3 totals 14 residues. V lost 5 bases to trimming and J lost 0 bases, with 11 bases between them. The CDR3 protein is CASSSSGSSYEQYF. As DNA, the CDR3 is TGTGCCAGTAGTTCTTCTGGCAGCTCCTACGAGCAGTACTTC. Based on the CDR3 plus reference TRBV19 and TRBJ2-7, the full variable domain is DGGITQSPKYLFRKEGQNVTLSCEQNLNHDAMYWYRQDPGQGLRLIYYSQIVNDFQKGDIAEGYSVSREKKESFPLTVTSAQKNPTAFYLCASSSSGSSYEQYFGPGTRLTVT.

The CDR3 region has the DNA TGCGCCAGCAGCCAGGGGAGAGTGAACACTGAAGCTTTCTTT. Translating gives CASSQGRVNTEAFF. The gene calls are TRBV4-1 and TRBJ1-1; D not resolved. Germline loops: CDR1 MGHRA, CDR2 YSYEKL. Trimming left V 3 bases short and J 0 bases short, with 8 bases between. This CDR3 is built from 14 residues.

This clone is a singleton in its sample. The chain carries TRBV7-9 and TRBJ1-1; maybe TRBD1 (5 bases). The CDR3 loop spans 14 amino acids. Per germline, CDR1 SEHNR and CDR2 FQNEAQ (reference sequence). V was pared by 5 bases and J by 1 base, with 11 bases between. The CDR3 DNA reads TGTGCCAGCAGCCTCGGTGGGGCGAACACTGAAGCTTTCTTT. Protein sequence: CASSLGGANTEAFF.

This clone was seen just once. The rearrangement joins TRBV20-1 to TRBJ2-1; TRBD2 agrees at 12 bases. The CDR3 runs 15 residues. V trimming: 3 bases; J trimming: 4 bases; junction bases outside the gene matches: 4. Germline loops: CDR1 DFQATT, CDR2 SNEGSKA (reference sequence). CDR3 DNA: TGCAGTGCTAGTCTGCTAGCGGGAGGGTACAATGAGCAGTTCTTC. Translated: CSASLLAGGYNEQFF.

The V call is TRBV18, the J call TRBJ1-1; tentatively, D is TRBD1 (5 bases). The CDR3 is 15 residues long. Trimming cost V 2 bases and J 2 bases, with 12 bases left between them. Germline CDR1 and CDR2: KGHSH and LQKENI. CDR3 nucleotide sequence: TGTGCCAGCTCACCAGATGGGGGGAGAAACACTGAAGCTTTCTTT. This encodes CASSPDGGRNTEAFF.

CDR3 in amino acids: CASIADYNYGYTF. CDR3 DNA sequence: TGTGCCAGCATTGCAGACTATAACTATGGCTACACCTTC. The genes are TRBV2 and TRBJ1-2; no clear D gene. The CDR3 is 13 amino acids. Trimming removed 7 bases at V and 1 base at J, with 10 bases between. Germline V CDR1 and CDR2: SNHLY, FYNNEI.

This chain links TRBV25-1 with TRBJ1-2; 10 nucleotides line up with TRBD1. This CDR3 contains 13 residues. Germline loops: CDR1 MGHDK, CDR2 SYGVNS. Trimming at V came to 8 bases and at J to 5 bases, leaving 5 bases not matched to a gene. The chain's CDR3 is CASGDRGSYGYTF. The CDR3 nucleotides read TGTGCCAGCGGGGACAGGGGAAGTTATGGCTACACCTTC.

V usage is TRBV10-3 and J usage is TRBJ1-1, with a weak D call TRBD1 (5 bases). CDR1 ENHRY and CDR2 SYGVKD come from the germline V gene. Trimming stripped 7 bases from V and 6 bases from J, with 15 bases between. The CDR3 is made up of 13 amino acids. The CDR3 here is CAIMGGGHSEAFF. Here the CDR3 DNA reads TGTGCCATCATGGGGGGTGGACACTCTGAAGCTTTCTTT.

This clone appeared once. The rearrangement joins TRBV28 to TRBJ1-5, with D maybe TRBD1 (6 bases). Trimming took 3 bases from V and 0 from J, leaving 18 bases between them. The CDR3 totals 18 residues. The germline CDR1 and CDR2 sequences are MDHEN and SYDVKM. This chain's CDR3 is CASSLPGGGWYSNQPQHF. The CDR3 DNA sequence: TGTGCCAGCAGTTTGCCGGGGGGCGGGTGGTATAGCAATCAGCCCCAGCATTTT.

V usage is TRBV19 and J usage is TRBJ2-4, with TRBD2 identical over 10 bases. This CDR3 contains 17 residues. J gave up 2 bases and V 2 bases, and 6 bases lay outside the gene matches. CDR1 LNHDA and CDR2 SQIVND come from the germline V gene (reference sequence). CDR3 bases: TGTGCCAGTAGTATAAAGACTAGCGGGTCTTCCAAAAACATTCAGTACTTC. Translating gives CASSIKTSGSSKNIQYF.

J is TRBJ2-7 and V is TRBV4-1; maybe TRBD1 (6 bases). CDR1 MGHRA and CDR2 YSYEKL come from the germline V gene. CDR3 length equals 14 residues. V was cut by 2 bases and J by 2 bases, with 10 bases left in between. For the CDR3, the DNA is TGCGCCAGCAGCCAACCAGACAGGCCCTACGAGCAGTACTTC. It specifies CASSQPDRPYEQYF.

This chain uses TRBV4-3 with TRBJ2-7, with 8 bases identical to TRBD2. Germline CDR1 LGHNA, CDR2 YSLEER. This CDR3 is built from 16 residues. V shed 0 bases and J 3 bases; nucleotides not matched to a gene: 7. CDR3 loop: CASSQDSRREGYEQYF. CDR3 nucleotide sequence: TGCGCCAGCAGCCAAGATAGTCGCCGGGAGGGCTACGAGCAGTACTTC.

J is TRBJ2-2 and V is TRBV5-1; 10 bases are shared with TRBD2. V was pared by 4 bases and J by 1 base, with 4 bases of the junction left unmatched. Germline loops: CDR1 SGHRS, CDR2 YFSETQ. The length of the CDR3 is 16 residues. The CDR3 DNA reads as TGCGCCAGCAGCCTTAGACTAGCGGGGAACACCGGGGAGCTGTTTTTT. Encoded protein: CASSLRLAGNTGELFF. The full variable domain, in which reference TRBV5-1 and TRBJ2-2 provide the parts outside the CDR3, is KAGVTQTPRYLIKTRGQQVTLSCSPISGHRSVSWYQQTPGQGLQFLFEYFSETQRNKGNFPGRFSGRQFSNSRSEMNVSTLELGDSALYLCASSLRLAGNTGELFFGEGSRLTVL.